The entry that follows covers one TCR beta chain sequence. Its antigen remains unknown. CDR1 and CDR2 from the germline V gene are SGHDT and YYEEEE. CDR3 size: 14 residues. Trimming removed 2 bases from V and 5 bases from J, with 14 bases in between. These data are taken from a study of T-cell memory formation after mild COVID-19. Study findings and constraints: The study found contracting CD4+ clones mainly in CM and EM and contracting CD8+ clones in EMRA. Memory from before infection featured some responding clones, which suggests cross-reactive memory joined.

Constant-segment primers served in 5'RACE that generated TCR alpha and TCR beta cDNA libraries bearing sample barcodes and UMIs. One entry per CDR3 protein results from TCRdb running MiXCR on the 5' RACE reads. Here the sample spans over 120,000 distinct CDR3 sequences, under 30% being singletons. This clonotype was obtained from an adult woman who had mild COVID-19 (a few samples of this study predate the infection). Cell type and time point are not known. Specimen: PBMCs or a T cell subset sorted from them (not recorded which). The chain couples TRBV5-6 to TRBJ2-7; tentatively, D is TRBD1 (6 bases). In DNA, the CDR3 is TGTGCCAGCAGCTTCGGCAGGGGTACGCACGAGCAGTACTTC. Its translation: CASSFGRGTHEQYF.